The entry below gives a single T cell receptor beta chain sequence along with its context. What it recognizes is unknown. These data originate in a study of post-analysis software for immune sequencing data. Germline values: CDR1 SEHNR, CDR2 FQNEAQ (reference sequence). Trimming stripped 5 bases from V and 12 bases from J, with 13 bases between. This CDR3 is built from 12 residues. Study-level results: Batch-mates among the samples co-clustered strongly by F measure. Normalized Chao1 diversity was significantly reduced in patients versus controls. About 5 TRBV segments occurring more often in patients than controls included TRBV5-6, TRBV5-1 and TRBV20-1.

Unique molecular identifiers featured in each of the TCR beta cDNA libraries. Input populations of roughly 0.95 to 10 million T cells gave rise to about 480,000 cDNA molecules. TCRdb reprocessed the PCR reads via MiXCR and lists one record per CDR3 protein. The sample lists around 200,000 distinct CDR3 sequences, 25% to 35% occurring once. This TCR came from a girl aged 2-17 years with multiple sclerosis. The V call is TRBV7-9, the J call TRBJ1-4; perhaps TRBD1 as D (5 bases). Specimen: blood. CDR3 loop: CASSPTLGELFF. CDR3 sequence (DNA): TGTGCCAGCAGCCCCACCCTAGGGGAACTGTTTTTT. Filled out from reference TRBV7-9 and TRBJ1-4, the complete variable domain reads DTGVSQNPRHKITKRGQNVTFRCDPISEHNRLYWYRQTLGQGPEFLTYFQNEAQLEKSRLLSDRFSAERPKGSFSTLEIQRTEQGDSAMYLCASSPTLGELFFGSGTQLSVL.